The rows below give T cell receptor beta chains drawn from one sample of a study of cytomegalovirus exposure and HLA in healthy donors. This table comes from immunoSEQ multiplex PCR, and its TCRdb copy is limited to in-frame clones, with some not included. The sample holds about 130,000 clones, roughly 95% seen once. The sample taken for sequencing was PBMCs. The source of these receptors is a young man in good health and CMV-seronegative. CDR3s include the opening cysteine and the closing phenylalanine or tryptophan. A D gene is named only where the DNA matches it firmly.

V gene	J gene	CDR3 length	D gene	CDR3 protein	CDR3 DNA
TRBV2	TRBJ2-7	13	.	CASSGEGSYEQYF	TGTGCCAGCAGTGGAGAGGGATCCTACGAGCAGTACTTC
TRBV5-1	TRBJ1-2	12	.	CASSLEGDGYTF	TGCGCCAGCAGCTTGGAGGGAGATGGCTACACCTTC
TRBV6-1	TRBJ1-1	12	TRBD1	CASQDDRGRAFF	TGTGCCAGCCAAGACGACAGGGGGCGAGCTTTCTTT
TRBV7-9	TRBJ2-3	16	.	CASSHRPRASSDTQYF	TGTGCCAGCAGCCACCGACCCAGGGCGTCTTCAGATACGCAGTATTTT
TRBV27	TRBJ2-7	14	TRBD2	CASSPAGGVAEQYF	TGTGCCAGCAGCCCAGCGGGAGGGGTTGCCGAGCAGTACTTC
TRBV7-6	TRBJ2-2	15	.	CASSLDWGRTGELFF	TGTGCCAGCAGCTTAGATTGGGGGAGGACCGGGGAGCTGTTTTTT
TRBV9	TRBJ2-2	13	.	CASQPGNTGELFF	TGTGCCAGTCAGCCGGGGAACACCGGGGAGCTGTTTTTT
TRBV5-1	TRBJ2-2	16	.	CASSLAGTLNTGELFF	TGCGCCAGCAGCTTGGCGGGGACTCTTAACACCGGGGAGCTGTTTTTT
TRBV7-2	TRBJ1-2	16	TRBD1	CASSAGLGGAGYGYTF	TGTGCCAGCAGCGCGGGCCTAGGGGGCGCGGGCTATGGCTACACCTTC
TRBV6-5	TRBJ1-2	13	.	CATARQLNYGYTF	TGTGCCACTGCCCGACAGCTTAACTATGGCTACACCTTC
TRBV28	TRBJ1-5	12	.	CASRQGTQPQHF	TGTGCCAGCAGACAGGGAACTCAGCCCCAGCATTTT
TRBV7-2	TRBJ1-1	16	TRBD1	CASSLVGRGRRTEAFF	TGTGCCAGCAGCTTAGTGGGCAGGGGGCGTAGGACTGAAGCTTTCTTT
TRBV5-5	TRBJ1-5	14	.	CASTKHRDDQPQHF	TGTGCCAGCACCAAGCACAGGGATGATCAGCCCCAGCATTTT
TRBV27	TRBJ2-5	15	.	CASRGEWELSETQYF	TGTGCCAGCAGGGGTGAATGGGAGTTATCTGAGACCCAGTACTTC
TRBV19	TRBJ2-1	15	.	CASSISPSSYNEQFF	TGTGCCAGTAGTATTTCCCCTAGCTCCTACAATGAGCAGTTCTTC
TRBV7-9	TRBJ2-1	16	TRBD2	CASSPRVAGVYNEQFF	TGTGCCAGCAGCCCCAGGGTAGCGGGAGTCTACAATGAGCAGTTCTTC
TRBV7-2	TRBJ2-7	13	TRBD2	CASSSGVGGEQYF	TGTGCCAGCAGCTCTGGCGTCGGGGGGGAGCAGTACTTC
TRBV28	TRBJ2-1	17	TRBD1	CATTGDGIGPPPHEQFF	TGTGCCACTACAGGGGATGGAATAGGGCCCCCTCCCCATGAGCAGTTCTTC